This T cell receptor beta chain is drawn from a study of blood T cells in healthy people across ages (dated by TCRdb to 2013 to 2016). For the study in its entirety: Template switching captured roughly one uniquely barcoded TCR beta cDNA molecule per two T cells in model experiments. To track age-related changes in TCR beta repertoire diversity, the study relied on deep sequencing normalized with unique cDNA molecular identifiers. Four age groups were formed from the donors: young (average approximately 15 years), middle-aged (around 37), aged (over 55) and long-lived (around 80). To avoid experimental bias, donors of different ages were randomly spread across the sequencing lanes. Two additional independent replicas of 1 million unique cDNA reads from the same blood draw were analyzed for two donors (one aged 18 to 30 and one aged 80 or older).

Systemically healthy Caucasian individuals from Russia, about 38 in total and aged about 6 to 100 years, were included as donors. Each donor gave 8 to 10 milliliters of peripheral blood, drawn into EDTA-treated Vacutainer tubes. PBMCs were isolated by Ficoll-Paque density-gradient centrifugation, with at least 6.5 million obtained per sample. Total RNA was extracted from PBMCs with Trizol reagent, with at least 5 micrograms obtained per sample. The percentages of naive CD45RAhigh/CD27high T cells were determined by flow cytometry on a PBMC aliquot from every donor. The library was obtained by 5' RACE. The second PCR ran for roughly 7 to 12 cycles and used a J-beta primer mix along with a sample-barcoded 5' primer. A unique molecular identifier was introduced onto each TCR beta cDNA molecule by a template-switch 5' adaptor carrying 12 random nucleotides. Each sample yielded at least 2.5 million CDR3-containing paired-end reads. First-strand cDNA synthesis was performed from all RNA using the Mint cDNA synthesis kit, with priming by a TRBC-specific oligonucleotide. After uracil-DNA glycosylase treatment, a first 18-cycle PCR used universal primers M1SS and BC2_uni_R on all cDNA. As for how the authors treated the data: For normalization, 1 million high-quality reads were randomly selected from each sample, with every read carrying a distinct molecular identifier. Reads with shared molecular identifiers were discarded instead of being binned into consensus sequences. CDR3 identification, clonotype clustering and error correction used MiTCR with a Q25 quality threshold and the strictest error-elimination algorithm. A nonparametric unseen species model using Euler transformation provided a lower-bound estimate of total TCR beta diversity. TCRdb trimmed public reads at Q25 via fastp, called clones via MiXCR and kept in-frame beta chains. Rows merge per CDR3 protein into single entries with the most common DNA and genes. In this record, the V and J calls reflect TCRdb's handling and not the investigators' own analysis. For this sample the table gives approximately 2,000,000 distinct CDR3 sequences, of which about two fifths were detected only once. The ten largest clones represent 23% of the sample.

Study-wide findings and limitations: Because the CMV infection status of the donors was unknown, age-related changes in expanded clonotypes may potentially have been confounded. Compared with the aged group, more naive CD4+ T cells, fewer expanded clones and increased TCR diversity were shown by the long-lived group, suggesting age selection. Estimates of total diversity based on one million sequenced T cells were regarded as lower bounds and as underestimates. Observed TCR beta diversity correlated strongly with the percentage of naive T cells measured by flow cytometry. As age increased, observed TCR beta diversity per million T cells dropped in a roughly linear way, and a significant reduction was already evident by age around 41. Since profiling was done on bulk unsorted PBMCs, naive and antigen-experienced compartments could not be conclusively compared.

In the case of this clonotype: Its recognized antigen is unknown. One end of the junction varies from germline; a read error may be responsible.

There are 14 amino acids in the CDR3, from cysteine to phenylalanine inclusive. Only the CDR3 DNA stays, 42 bases, in frame from base 1. The chain is made from TRBV23-1 and TRBJ2-1; no D gene is confidently identified. TRBV23-1 counts as an open reading frame of uncertain function. The clonotype originates from a human donor in good health. Sequencing used blood. The CDR3 region: CASRPLQTYTEQFF. At the DNA level, the sequence is TGCGCCAGCCGCCCGCTTCAGACATACACTGAGCAGTTCTTC.